There are a few counts of the clone carrying this T cell receptor (beta chain). The V segment lost 1 base and the J segment 4 bases; nucleotides outside the gene matches: 7. The CDR3 extends over 16 amino acids. Germline V gives CDR1 MNHNS, CDR2 SASEGT. The record originates from a study of blood T cell repertoires in COVID-19. Assay: immunoSEQ multiplex PCR; the TCRdb copy retains only in-frame clones and omits some. The sample records about 260,000 clones, approximately 86% being singletons. Followed longitudinally, the Seattle patients had been enrolled during active infection. Source material: peripheral blood. The rearrangement uses TRBV6-1 and TRBJ2-1, with 7 bases matching TRBD2. This sequence originates from an older woman with COVID-19, enrolled during active disease. This CDR3 is CASSEGRGDSYNEQFF. CDR3 DNA sequence: TGTGCCAGCAGTGAAGGCCGGGGGGACTCTTACAATGAGCAGTTCTTC.